The table lists the clone carrying this TCR beta chain with a few counts. Its antigen is not known. This sample stems from a study of T-cell reconstitution after alpha-beta-depleted transplantation in children. Unique molecular identifiers were built into the TCRbeta library. Using its own MiXCR run on the PCR reads, TCRdb lists one record per CDR3 protein. This sample has approximately 430,000 distinct CDR3 sequences, with 15% to 20% found just once. Trimming cost V 0 bases and J 8 bases; bases outside gene matches: 6. Germline-derived CDR1 and CDR2 are SGHRS and YFSETQ. This CDR3 comprises 15 residues. Findings and caveats of the study: Some patients' high day-60 TCRbeta diversity was attributed to recipient cells surviving conditioning.

The V gene is TRBV5-1, the J gene TRBJ2-1; 9 nucleotides agree with TRBD2. The sequenced sample was PBMCs, mostly from graft donor cells, obtained 360 days after TCRalphabeta/CD19-depleted stem cell transplant. The sequence came from a boy under two years old who had a stem cell transplant for Wiskott-Aldrich syndrome, so the T cells may come from the graft donor. The CDR3 spells CASSLVGLAGDEQFF. The DNA for the CDR3 is TGCGCCAGCAGCTTGGTGGGACTAGCAGGCGATGAGCAGTTCTTC.